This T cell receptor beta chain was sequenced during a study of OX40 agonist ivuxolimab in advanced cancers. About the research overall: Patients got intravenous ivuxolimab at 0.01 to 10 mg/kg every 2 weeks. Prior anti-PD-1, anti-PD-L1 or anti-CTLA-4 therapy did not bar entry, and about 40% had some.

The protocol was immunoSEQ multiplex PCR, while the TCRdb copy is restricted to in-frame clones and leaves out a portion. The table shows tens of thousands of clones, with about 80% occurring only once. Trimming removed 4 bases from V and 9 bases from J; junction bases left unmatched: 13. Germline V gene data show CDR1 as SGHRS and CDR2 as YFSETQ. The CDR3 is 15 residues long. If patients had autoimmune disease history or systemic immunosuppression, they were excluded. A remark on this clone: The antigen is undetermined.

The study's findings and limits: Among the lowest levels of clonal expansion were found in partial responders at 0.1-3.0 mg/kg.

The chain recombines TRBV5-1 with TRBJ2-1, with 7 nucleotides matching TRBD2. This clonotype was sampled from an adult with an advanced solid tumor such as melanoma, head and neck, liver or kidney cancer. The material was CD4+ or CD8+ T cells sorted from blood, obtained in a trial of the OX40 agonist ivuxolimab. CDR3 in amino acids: CASSPGLKWKGEQFF. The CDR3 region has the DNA TGCGCCAGCAGCCCGGGACTAAAGTGGAAGGGTGAGCAGTTCTTC.